The source of this T cell receptor (beta chain) is a study of early T cells in non-severe SARS-CoV-2 infection. Study-level background: The chains were unpaired, and the sequenced material was bulk RNA from unsorted whole blood.

Points from the study as a whole: VDJdb-based annotation leaned toward anti-spike CD8 responses and missed private and CD4 specificities.

This clonotype has at least ten counts. Its target is unknown. This CDR3 comprises 14 residues. V dropped 1 base and J dropped 9 bases, with 14 bases sitting between them. CDR1 is SGHNT, CDR2 YENEEA, per germline. As part of library construction, unique molecular identifiers were attached to individual cDNA molecules. TCRdb analysed the 5' RACE reads with MiXCR anew, one entry per CDR3 protein. This table holds some 80,000 distinct CDR3 sequences, 5% found once. The chain joins TRBV11-3 to TRBJ2-3, with D tentatively TRBD1 or TRBD2 (5 bases each). The sequencing here drew on whole blood, taken at baseline. This receptor was identified in an adult who was a healthcare worker with PCR-confirmed SARS-CoV-2 infection or an uninfected control (not recorded which). CDR3 sequence: CASSLGAIGDTQYF. CDR3 DNA: TGTGCCAGCAGCTTAGGCGCCATAGGGGACACGCAGTATTTT. The full variable domain, its missing parts supplied by reference TRBV11-3 and TRBJ2-3, is EAGVVQSPRYKIIEKKQPVAFWCNPISGHNTLYWYLQNLGQGPELLIRYENEEAVDDSQLPKDRFSAERLKGVDSTLKIQPAELGDSAVYLCASSLGAIGDTQYFGPGTRLTVL.